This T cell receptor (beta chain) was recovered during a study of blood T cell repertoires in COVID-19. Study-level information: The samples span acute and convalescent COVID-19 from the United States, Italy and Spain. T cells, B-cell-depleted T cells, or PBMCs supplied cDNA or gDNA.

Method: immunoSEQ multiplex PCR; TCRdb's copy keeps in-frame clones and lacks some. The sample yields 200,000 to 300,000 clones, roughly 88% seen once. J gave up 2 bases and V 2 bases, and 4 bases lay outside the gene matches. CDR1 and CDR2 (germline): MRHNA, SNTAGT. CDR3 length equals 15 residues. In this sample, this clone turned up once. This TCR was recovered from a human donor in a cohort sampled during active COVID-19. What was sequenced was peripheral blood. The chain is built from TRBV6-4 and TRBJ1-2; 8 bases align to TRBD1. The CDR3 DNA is TGTGCCAGCAGTGACGGGCAGGGGGCCAACTATGGCTACACCTTC. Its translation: CASSDGQGANYGYTF.